Presented here are 23 T cell receptor beta chains from one specimen sequenced in a study of monozygotic twins with inflammatory bowel disease. With the 5' RACE reads reprocessed, TCRdb shows one record per CDR3 protein and no DNA. Its table lists 330,000 or so distinct CDR3 sequences. Sequenced sample: blood. Every receptor here comes from a human donor with ulcerative colitis or Crohn's disease, or a healthy co-twin of an affected twin (not recorded which).

The chain combines TRBV15 with TRBJ2-2; lacking DNA, the TRBD1 call made by TCRdb goes unchecked. The CDR3 consists of 15 residues. CDR1 and CDR2 (germline): LNHNV, YYDKDF (reference sequence). The CDR3 region is CATRPGQYLEGELFF.

V gene TRBV20-1 combines with J gene TRBJ2-1; absent DNA, TCRdb's TRBD1 call cannot be checked. The CDR3 contains 14 residues. Per germline, CDR1 DFQATT and CDR2 SNEGSKA (reference sequence). The CDR3 sequence is CSLRQGATSNEQFF.

V usage is TRBV29-1 and J usage is TRBJ2-1; the D call of TRBD1 rests on TCRdb alone, since no DNA is present to check it. Per germline, CDR1 SQVTM and CDR2 ANQGSEA. This CDR3 region has 15 residues. The CDR3 loop reads CSVDFWPGLGNEQFF.

The chain joins TRBV5-1 to TRBJ2-7. In germline, CDR1 is SGHRS, CDR2 YFSETQ. The CDR3 covers 12 residues. CDR3 in amino acids: CASSSETYEQYF.

The genes are TRBV7-2 and TRBJ2-2; TCRdb designates TRBD2, a call that cannot be tested without DNA. Germline-derived CDR1 and CDR2 are SGHTA and FQGNSA. The CDR3 has 15 amino acids. CDR3 residues: CASSRLPTSTGELFF.

The rearrangement uses TRBV30 and TRBJ2-6; the TCRdb D gene call, TRBD1, has no DNA to confirm it. The CDR3 loop spans 18 amino acids. Germline V gene sequence: CDR1 GTSNPN, CDR2 SVGIG (reference sequence). CDR3 residues: CAWKGPGSGGSGANVLTF.

This sequence joins TRBV2 and TRBJ2-1; checking the TCRdb D call of TRBD1 is not possible without DNA. From germline, CDR1 is SNHLY and CDR2 FYNNEI. The CDR3 has 16 amino acids. The chain's CDR3 is CASSERQAPSYNEQFF.

J is TRBJ2-7 and V is TRBV28; there is no DNA to check the TCRdb D call of TRBD2. There are 13 residues in the CDR3. Germline CDR1 is MDHEN and CDR2 is SYDVKM. The CDR3 spells CAAAGGRAWKQYF.

The chain links TRBV15 to TRBJ2-1; the TCRdb D gene call, TRBD1, has no DNA to confirm it. The germline V gene has CDR1 LNHNV and CDR2 YYDKDF (reference sequence). The CDR3 extends over 14 amino acids. This chain's CDR3 is CATSSQGFYNEQFF.

The chain combines TRBV5-1 with TRBJ2-3; the TCRdb call, TRBD2, lacks DNA for checking. The CDR3 covers 18 residues. Per germline, CDR1 SGHRS and CDR2 YFSETQ. The CDR3 reads CASSPGLAGVLITDTQYF.

The rearrangement joins TRBV12-5 to TRBJ2-7; no DNA is available, so the TRBD1 call from TCRdb remains unchecked. This CDR3 region has 14 residues. Germline CDR1 LGHNT, CDR2 FRNRAP. CDR3 residues: CASGPGQLSYEQYF.

This chain connects TRBV19 to TRBJ1-2. CDR1 is LNHDA, CDR2 SQIVND, per germline (reference sequence). The CDR3 has 14 residues. The CDR3: CASSRRDGADGYTF.

This chain uses TRBV7-2 with TRBJ2-3; TCRdb's assignment of TRBD1 cannot be checked, as there is no DNA. This CDR3 contains 15 residues. Germline V CDR1 and CDR2: SGHTA, FQGNSA. This CDR3 reads CASSSTPLGSDTQYF.

The rearrangement links TRBV20-1 to TRBJ1-5; the TCRdb call, TRBD1, lacks DNA for checking. CDR3 size: 14 residues. The V gene's germline CDR1 is DFQATT and CDR2 SNEGSKA (reference sequence). CDR3 in amino acids: CGASMDRDNQPQHF.

The chain employs TRBV5-8 and TRBJ2-1; TCRdb designates TRBD2, a call that cannot be tested without DNA. The V gene's germline CDR1 is SGHTS and CDR2 YDEGEE. The CDR3 has 15 residues. CDR3 amino acids: CASSLELAGLNEQFF.

The rearrangement uses TRBV20-1 and TRBJ1-1; TCRdb designates TRBD1, a call that cannot be tested without DNA. CDR1 and CDR2 from the germline V gene are DFQATT and SNEGSKA (reference sequence). The CDR3 extends over 13 amino acids. CDR3 sequence reads: CSREGDAGTEAFF.

The chain couples TRBV3-1 to TRBJ2-4; TCRdb picks TRBD2, but there is no DNA to check that call. CDR3 size: 15 residues. CDR1 and CDR2 from the germline V gene are LGHDT and YNNKEL (reference sequence). The chain's CDR3 is CASSLRTSGRNIQYF.

The V gene is TRBV19, the J gene TRBJ1-6; TCRdb's D call of TRBD1 is untestable without DNA. There are 21 residues in the CDR3. Per germline, CDR1 LNHDA and CDR2 SQIVND (reference sequence). This chain's CDR3 is CASSLLGVRPIAEIHNSPLHF. Supplemented by reference TRBV19 and TRBJ1-6, the full variable domain reads DGGITQSPKYLFRKEGQNVTLSCEQNLNHDAMYWYRQDPGQGLRLIYYSQIVNDFQKGDIAEGYSVSREKKESFPLTVTSAQKNPTAFYLCASSLLGVRPIAEIHNSPLHFGNGTRLTVT.

The rearrangement links TRBV10-3 to TRBJ2-7; the D gene TCRdb calls, TRBD2, cannot be checked with no DNA. This CDR3 has 13 amino acids. The germline V gene encodes CDR1 ENHRY and CDR2 SYGVKD. CDR3 sequence reads: CAINRDFSYEQYF.

This chain connects TRBV12-3 or TRBV12-4 to TRBJ1-5. The CDR3 has 13 residues. The chain's CDR3 is CASSIDSNQPQHF.

This rearrangement joins TRBV11-2 to TRBJ2-7; TCRdb gives TRBD1 as the D gene, but with no DNA this cannot be confirmed. Germline-derived CDR1 and CDR2 are SGHAT and FQNNGV. The CDR3 covers 14 residues. The CDR3 sequence: CASFTRDNSYEQYF. The full variable domain, rest sourced from reference TRBV11-2 and TRBJ2-7, is EAGVAQSPRYKIIEKRQSVAFWCNPISGHATLYWYQQILGQGPKLLIQFQNNGVVDDSQLPKDRFSAERLKGVDSTLKIQPAKLEDSAVYLCASFTRDNSYEQYFGPGTRLTVT.

The chain uses TRBV12-3 or TRBV12-4 and TRBJ2-4. The CDR3 consists of 12 residues. The chain's CDR3 is CATGPGPDIQYF.

This chain connects TRBV6-2 or TRBV6-3 to TRBJ1-2; the D gene TCRdb calls, TRBD1, cannot be checked with no DNA. The CDR3 runs 14 residues. The germline V gene encodes CDR1 MNHEY and CDR2 SVGEGT. The CDR3 region is CASSYDRINYGYTF.